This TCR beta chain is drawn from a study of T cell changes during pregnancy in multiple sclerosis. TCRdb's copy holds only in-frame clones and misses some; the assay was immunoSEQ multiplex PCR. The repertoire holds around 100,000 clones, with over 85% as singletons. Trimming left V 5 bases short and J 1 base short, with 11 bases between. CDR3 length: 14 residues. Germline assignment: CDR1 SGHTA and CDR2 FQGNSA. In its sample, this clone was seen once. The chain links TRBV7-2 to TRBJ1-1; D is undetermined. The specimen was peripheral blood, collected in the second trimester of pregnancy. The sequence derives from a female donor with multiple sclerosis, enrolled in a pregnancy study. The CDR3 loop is CASSLPTRNTEAFF. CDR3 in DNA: TGTGCCAGCAGCCTCCCGACAAGGAACACTGAAGCTTTCTTT.